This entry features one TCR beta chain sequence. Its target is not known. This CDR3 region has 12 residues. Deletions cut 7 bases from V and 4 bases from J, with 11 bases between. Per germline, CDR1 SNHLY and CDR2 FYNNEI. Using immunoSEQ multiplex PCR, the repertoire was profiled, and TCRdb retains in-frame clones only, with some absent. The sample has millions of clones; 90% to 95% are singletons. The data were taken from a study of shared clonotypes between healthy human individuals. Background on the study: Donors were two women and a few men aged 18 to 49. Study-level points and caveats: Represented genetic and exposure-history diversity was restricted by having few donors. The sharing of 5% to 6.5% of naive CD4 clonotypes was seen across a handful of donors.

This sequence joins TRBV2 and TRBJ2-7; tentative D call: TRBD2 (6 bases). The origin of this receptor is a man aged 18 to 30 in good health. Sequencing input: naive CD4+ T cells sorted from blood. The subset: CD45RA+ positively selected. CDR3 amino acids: CASIQEGYEQYF. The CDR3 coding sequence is TGTGCCAGCATCCAGGAGGGGTACGAGCAGTACTTC.